This T cell receptor (beta chain) was identified during a study of blood T cells in healthy people across ages (dated by TCRdb to between 2014 and 2016). Regarding the complete study: In model experiments, roughly one uniquely barcoded TCR beta cDNA molecule per two T cells was captured by template switching. Age-related changes in TCR beta repertoire diversity were measured in the study by deep sequencing normalized with unique cDNA molecular identifiers. The donors were divided into four age groups: young (average approximately 17 years), middle-aged (roughly 42), aged (approximately 62) and long-lived (about 90). Donors of different ages were randomly distributed across sequencing lanes to avoid experimental bias. Two additional independent replicas of 1 million unique cDNA reads from the same blood draw were analyzed for two donors (one aged 18 to 30 and one aged 80 or older).

The V end gives up 6 bases and the J end 4 bases, leaving 12 bases in the junction not matched to a gene. The germline V gene (reference sequence) provides CDR1 LNHDA and CDR2 SQIVND. The CDR3 holds 16 amino acids from the cysteine to the phenylalanine. Only the CDR3 DNA stays, 48 bases, in frame from base 1. On the study overall, not on this receptor specifically: Conclusive comparison of naive and antigen-experienced compartments was prevented by the profiling of bulk unsorted PBMCs. Estimates of total diversity from one million sequenced T cells were regarded as lower bounds and underestimates. The percentage of naive T cells measured by flow cytometry correlated strongly with observed TCR beta diversity. The long-lived group showed more naive CD4+ T cells, fewer expanded clones and increased TCR diversity than the aged group, suggesting age selection. As age increased, observed TCR beta diversity per million T cells dropped in a roughly linear way, and a significant reduction was already evident by age about 36. Because donor CMV infection status was unknown, age-related changes in expanded clonotypes were potentially confounded.

As for this clonotype: What antigen it recognizes has not been identified. No qualities accompany the bases; no much larger clone lies one base away.

The donors were roughly 38 Caucasian individuals from Russia, aged roughly 6 to 100 years, who were systemically healthy. Ten milliliters of peripheral blood were drawn from each donor into EDTA-treated Vacutainer tubes. PBMCs were isolated by Ficoll-Paque density-gradient centrifugation, with at least 6.5 million obtained per sample. Trizol reagent was used to extract total RNA from the PBMCs, yielding at least 6 micrograms per sample. Naive CD45RAhigh/CD27high T cell percentages were measured by flow cytometry on a PBMC aliquot from every donor. Receptors were amplified or captured by 5' RACE. Instrument used: Illumina HiSeq 2500. A second PCR of 7 to 11 cycles was run with a J-beta primer mix and a sample-barcoded 5' primer. A unique molecular identifier was introduced onto each TCR beta cDNA molecule by a template-switch 5' adaptor carrying 12 random nucleotides. Each sample yielded at least 2.5 million CDR3-containing paired-end reads. The Mint cDNA synthesis kit, primed by a TRBC-specific oligonucleotide, was used to synthesize first-strand cDNA from all RNA. Following uracil-DNA glycosylase treatment, a first 18-cycle PCR with universal primers M1SS and BC2_uni_R was performed on all cDNA. Per the original workflow: Each sample was normalized by randomly selecting 1 million high-quality reads, each carrying a distinct molecular identifier. Instead of being binned into consensus sequences, reads with shared molecular identifiers were discarded. CDR3 identification, clonotype clustering and error correction used MiTCR with a Q25 quality threshold and the strictest error-elimination algorithm. A nonparametric unseen species model with Euler transformation was used to estimate lower-bound total TCR beta diversity. TCRdb trimmed public reads at Q25 via fastp, called clones via MiXCR and kept in-frame beta chains. Rows with one shared CDR3 protein collapse into an entry with the most common genes and DNA. TCRdb, rather than the study authors, made the V and J calls. This sample has 600,000 or so distinct CDR3 sequences in its table, and approximately 30% of those were observed once. Of the sample, less than 20% falls within the top ten clones.

Material for sequencing was blood. The chain is encoded by TRBV19 joined to TRBJ1-1, with 9 junctional bases fitting TRBD1. The source is a woman of 80 years or more in good health. For the CDR3, the sequence is CASRGDREILSTEAFF. Read as DNA, the sequence is TGTGCCAGTAGAGGGGACAGGGAGATTTTGAGCACTGAAGCTTTCTTT.